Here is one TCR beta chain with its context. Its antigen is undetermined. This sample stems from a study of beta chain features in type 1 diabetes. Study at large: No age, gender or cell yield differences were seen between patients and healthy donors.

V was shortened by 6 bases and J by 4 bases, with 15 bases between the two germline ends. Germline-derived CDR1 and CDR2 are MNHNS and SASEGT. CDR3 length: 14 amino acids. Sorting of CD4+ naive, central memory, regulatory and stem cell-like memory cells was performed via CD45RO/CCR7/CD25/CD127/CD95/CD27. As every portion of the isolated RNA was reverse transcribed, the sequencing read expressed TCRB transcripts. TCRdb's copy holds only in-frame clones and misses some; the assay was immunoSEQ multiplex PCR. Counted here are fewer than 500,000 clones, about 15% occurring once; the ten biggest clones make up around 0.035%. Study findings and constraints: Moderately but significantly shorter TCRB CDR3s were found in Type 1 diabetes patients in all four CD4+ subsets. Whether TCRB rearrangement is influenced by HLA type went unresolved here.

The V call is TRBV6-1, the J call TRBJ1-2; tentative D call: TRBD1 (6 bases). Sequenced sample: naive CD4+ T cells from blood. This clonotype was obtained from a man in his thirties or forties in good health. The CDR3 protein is CASRIGTTSYGYTF. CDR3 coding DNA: TGTGCCAGCAGGATAGGGACAACCTCCTATGGCTACACCTTC.